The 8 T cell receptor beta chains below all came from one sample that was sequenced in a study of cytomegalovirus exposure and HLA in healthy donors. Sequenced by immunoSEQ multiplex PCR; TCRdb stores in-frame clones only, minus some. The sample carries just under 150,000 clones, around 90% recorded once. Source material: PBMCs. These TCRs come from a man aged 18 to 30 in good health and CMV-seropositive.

The DNA for the CDR3 is TGTGCCAGCGTAGGAGCGGGGTACAATGAGCAGTTCTTC. This gives the protein CASVGAGYNEQFF. The chain joins TRBV11-2 to TRBJ2-1; TRBD2 aligns across 7 bases. Germline-derived CDR1 and CDR2 are SGHAT and FQNNGV. This CDR3 has 13 residues. J was trimmed by 4 bases and V by 8 bases; bases with no gene match: 5.

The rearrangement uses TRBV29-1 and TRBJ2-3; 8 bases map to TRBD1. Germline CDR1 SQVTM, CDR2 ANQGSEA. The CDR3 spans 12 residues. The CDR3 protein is CTTGQGPDTQYF. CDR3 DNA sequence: TGCACCACCGGACAGGGCCCAGATACGCAGTATTTT.

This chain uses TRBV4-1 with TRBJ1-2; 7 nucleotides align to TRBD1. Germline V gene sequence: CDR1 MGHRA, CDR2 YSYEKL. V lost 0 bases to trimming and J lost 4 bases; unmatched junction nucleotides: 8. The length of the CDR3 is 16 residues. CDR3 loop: CASSQDRAGGSYGYTF. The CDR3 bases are TGCGCCAGCAGCCAAGATAGGGCAGGGGGGTCCTATGGCTACACCTTC.

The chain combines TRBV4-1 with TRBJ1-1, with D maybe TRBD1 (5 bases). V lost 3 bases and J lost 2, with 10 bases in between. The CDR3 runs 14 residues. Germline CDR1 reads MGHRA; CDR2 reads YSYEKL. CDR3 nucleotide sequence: TGCGCCAGCAGCCACCCCAGGGTCAACACTGAAGCTTTCTTT. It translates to CASSHPRVNTEAFF.

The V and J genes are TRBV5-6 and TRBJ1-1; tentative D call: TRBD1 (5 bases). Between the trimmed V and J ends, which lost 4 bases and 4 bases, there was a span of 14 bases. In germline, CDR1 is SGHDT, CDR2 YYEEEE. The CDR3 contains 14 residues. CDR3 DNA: TGTGCCAGCAGCAGGTATGGGGGGTTCACTGAAGCTTTCTTT. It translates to CASSRYGGFTEAFF.

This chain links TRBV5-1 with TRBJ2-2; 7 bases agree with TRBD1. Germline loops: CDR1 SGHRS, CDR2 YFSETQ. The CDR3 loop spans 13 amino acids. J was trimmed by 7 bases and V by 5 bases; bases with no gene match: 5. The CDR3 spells CASSLQGFGELFF. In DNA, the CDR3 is TGCGCCAGCAGTCTACAGGGGTTCGGGGAGCTGTTTTTT.

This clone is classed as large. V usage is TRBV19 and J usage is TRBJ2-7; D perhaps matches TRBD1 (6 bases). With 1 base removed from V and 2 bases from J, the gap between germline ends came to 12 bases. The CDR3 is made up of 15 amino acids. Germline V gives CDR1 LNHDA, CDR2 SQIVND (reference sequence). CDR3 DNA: TGTGCCAGTAGTATAGCAGGGGACGGTGCCTACGAGCAGTACTTC. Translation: CASSIAGDGAYEQYF.

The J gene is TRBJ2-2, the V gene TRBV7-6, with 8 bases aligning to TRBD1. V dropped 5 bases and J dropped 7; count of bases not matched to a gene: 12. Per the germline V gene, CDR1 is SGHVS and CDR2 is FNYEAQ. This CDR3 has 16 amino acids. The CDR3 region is CASSARGRTGSGELFF. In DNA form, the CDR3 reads TGTGCCAGCAGCGCCCGGGGGCGGACAGGGAGCGGGGAGCTGTTTTTT.